Listed below are T cell receptor beta chains from one sample, sequenced in a study of shared clonotypes between healthy human individuals. The method was immunoSEQ multiplex PCR; TCRdb's version includes in-frame clones alone and lacks a portion of them. The sample has around 1.5 million clones; 95% to 99% are singletons. The sequenced material came from naive CD4+ T cells sorted from blood. The source of these receptors is a man aged 25-45 years in good health. Both conserved end residues are part of each CDR3. Each record gives: V gene, CDR3 protein.

TRBV6-5 CASSYVGRLGYEQYF
TRBV27 CASSNQGGVYEQYF
TRBV15 CATSSGGKNTGELFF
TRBV4-1 CASSRLVLEARTQYF
TRBV9 CASSVGWGGVGYEQYF
TRBV28 CASSLPGQTYEQYF
TRBV7-2 CASSSQRGREQFF
TRBV7-3 CASSKIQGFEQFF
TRBV6-5 CASSSTTGRTEAFF
TRBV9 CASTPGQGGNQPQHF
TRBV6-1 CASQREVSGELFF
TRBV7-2 CASSLTSDRGHRAFF
TRBV9 CASTYTGTDTSGANVLTF
TRBV14 CASSQDLSSSEQYF
TRBV5-4 CASSGTEETQYF
TRBV27 CASSVQGVSNQPQHF
TRBV9 CASSVGFRGSYNEQFF
TRBV4-1 CASSQDLAGGLPYNEQFF
TRBV10-3 CAIKGQEVTGELFF
TRBV11-2 CASSPQGARGYTF
TRBV2 CASSEEESKFF
TRBV14 CASSHTADTQYF
TRBV5-1 CASSLIEANTGELFF
TRBV9 CASSVSGNQPQHF
TRBV9 CASSVTVTPRDEQFF
TRBV2 CASRDGIFADTQYF
TRBV2 CASSGGPVGNEQFF
TRBV7-9 CASSTGTGGSQHF
TRBV7-2 CASSPTSGTSGIEQYF
TRBV11-2 CASSSTRIPHNEQFF
TRBV18 CASSSGVLREQYF
TRBV13 CASSPSSTRTTYEQYF
TRBV10-3 CAIKGQGGNTIYF
TRBV7-6 CASSYPRAGANTGELFF
TRBV10-3 CAISETQETQYF
TRBV5-1 CASSFAGPNTGELFF
TRBV18 CASSPSTGATDTQYF
TRBV11-2 CASRTPGRNNYGYTF
TRBV7-2 CASSLLLTDSGNTIYF
TRBV5-1 CASSLTGDLLTEQYF
TRBV6-4 CASSETGKTEAFF
TRBV29-1 CSASGTEVGEKLFF
TRBV29-1 CSCRDRGTNEKLFF
TRBV7-8 CASSLVGENEKLFF
TRBV7-9 CASSLATGGFNEQFF
TRBV18 CASSPPLGAGDNEQFF
TRBV5-4 CASSSGGSRYEQYF
TRBV30 CAWSVPPPSPSGKLGQYF
TRBV27 CASGVASFWGSYNEQFF
TRBV7-9 CASSLGWLVQETQYF
TRBV5-5 CASRDRTGNTIYF
TRBV4-3 CASSQDPRGYEQYF
TRBV5-1 CASSFGGTNQPQHF
TRBV2 CASSTGTGWETQYF
TRBV7-2 CASSGQVQPTDTQYF
TRBV27 CASSLKGVYQPQHF
TRBV29-1 CSVEVQGAHTEAFF
TRBV28 CASSGDYYEQYF
TRBV6-1 CASSEITVNTEAFF